Each of the 12 T cell receptor beta chains below was sequenced from the same sample in a study of control samples from healthy donors and cancer patients. Only in-frame clones appear in the TCRdb table, and some are missing; sequencing was by immunoSEQ multiplex PCR. The sample consists of over 90,000 clones, just over 90% of them appearing once. The sequenced sample consisted of blood. These receptors originate from a woman between 18 and 29 years old in good health.

This chain links TRBV9 with TRBJ2-1; 8 bases match TRBD2. This CDR3 comprises 15 residues. The J segment lost 0 bases and the V segment lost 4 bases, leaving 3 bases of the junction unmatched. The V gene's germline CDR1 is SGDLS and CDR2 YYNGEE. CDR3 in amino acids: CASSSRGASYNEQFF. CDR3 DNA sequence: TGTGCCAGCAGCTCGCGGGGGGCCTCCTACAATGAGCAGTTCTTC.

The V call is TRBV19, the J call TRBJ1-2; no definite D call. The CDR3 length is 15 residues. Looked up from germline, CDR1 is LNHDA and CDR2 is SQIVND (reference sequence). V was cut by 1 base and J by 2 bases, with 11 bases left in between. CDR3 DNA sequence: TGTGCCAGTAGTATAGCAATTTTAGAGAACTATGGCTACACCTTC. Protein product: CASSIAILENYGYTF.

V usage is TRBV10-3 and J usage is TRBJ2-7; D gene ambiguous. V shed 2 bases and J shed 0 bases, with 5 bases lying between them. The CDR3 has 13 residues. CDR1 is ENHRY and CDR2 is SYGVKD in the germline V gene. The chain's CDR3 is CAISEGSSYEQYF. The CDR3 DNA reads TGTGCCATCAGTGAGGGCAGCTCCTACGAGCAGTACTTC.

This sequence joins TRBV28 and TRBJ2-1, with 12 positions matching TRBD2. CDR1 is MDHEN, CDR2 SYDVKM, per germline. With V trimmed by 3 bases and J by 10 bases, 7 bases remained unmatched. This CDR3 has 15 amino acids. The CDR3 DNA reads TGTGCCAGCAGTTTTCGTACTAGCGGGGGGCCAGAGCAGTTCTTC. It translates to CASSFRTSGGPEQFF.

The chain uses TRBV30 and TRBJ1-2; D call uncertain. The CDR3 runs to 15 residues. Germline V lookup: CDR1 GTSNPN, CDR2 SVGIG (reference sequence). V gave up 3 bases and J gave up 4 bases, with 18 bases separating them. CDR3 nucleotide sequence: TGTGCCTGGAGCGAGAATCTAGTGGTCCGCTATGGCTACACCTTC. Translation gives CAWSENLVVRYGYTF.

This sequence joins TRBV5-4 and TRBJ2-2; TRBD1 is a possible D gene (5 bases). The CDR3 is 15 amino acids. Germline V gives CDR1 SGHNT, CDR2 YYREEE (reference sequence). Deletions cut 4 bases from V and 7 bases from J, with 17 bases between. CDR3 region: CASSAAQGRVGELFF. CDR3 coding DNA: TGTGCCAGCAGCGCCGCCCAGGGTAGGGTCGGGGAGCTGTTTTTT.

This sequence joins TRBV28 and TRBJ1-4; TRBD1 might be the D (5 bases). Deletions cut 8 bases from V and 4 bases from J, with 11 bases between. The CDR3 consists of 13 residues. Germline CDR1 MDHEN, CDR2 SYDVKM. The CDR3 reads CASQGRINEKLFF. CDR3 in DNA: TGTGCCAGCCAGGGACGGATTAATGAAAAACTGTTTTTT.

CDR3 in amino acids: CASSVLFGGSNQPQHF. CDR3 DNA: TGTGCCAGCAGTGTGCTCTTTGGGGGTAGCAATCAGCCCCAGCATTTT. This chain uses TRBV28 with TRBJ1-5, with TRBD1 as a possible D gene (5 bases). V was shortened by 5 bases and J by 0 bases, with 14 bases between the two germline ends. The CDR3 runs 16 residues. Germline V lookup: CDR1 MDHEN, CDR2 SYDVKM.

The chain uses TRBV30 and TRBJ1-2; D is undetermined. The V end lost 5 bases, the J end lost 2 bases, and 12 bases lay between the germline ends. The CDR3 runs 13 residues. CDR1 is GTSNPN and CDR2 is SVGIG in the germline V gene (reference sequence). CDR3 DNA: TGTGCCTGGGCCGCAGGAGGCAACTATGGCTACACCTTC. It encodes CAWAAGGNYGYTF. The entire variable domain, with the rest obtained from reference TRBV30 and TRBJ1-2, is as follows: SQTIHQWPATLVQPVGSPLSLECTVEGTSNPNLYWYRQAAGRGLQLLFYSVGIGQISSEVPQNLSASRPQDRQFILSSKKLLLSDSGFYLCAWAAGGNYGYTFGSGTRLTVV.

This chain links TRBV12-5 with TRBJ2-7; D may match TRBD1 or TRBD2 (5 bases each). Germline lookup yields CDR1 LGHNT and CDR2 FRNRAP. V was trimmed by 2 bases and J by 3 bases, leaving 14 bases between them. CDR3 length equals 15 residues. CDR3 coding DNA: TGTGCTAGTGGTTTGAGGGGATCGGCGGGCTACGAGCAGTACTTC. Its translation is CASGLRGSAGYEQYF. The full variable domain, rest sourced from reference TRBV12-5 and TRBJ2-7, is DARVTQTPRHKVTEMGQEVTMRCQPILGHNTVFWYRQTMMQGLELLAYFRNRAPLDDSGMPKDRFSAEMPDATLATLKIQPSEPRDSAVYFCASGLRGSAGYEQYFGPGTRLTVT.

The V and J genes are TRBV6-4 and TRBJ2-1; 10 bases match TRBD2. CDR3 length equals 14 residues. Germline V gene data show CDR1 as MRHNA and CDR2 as SNTAGT. J lost 4 bases, V lost 5 bases, and 2 bases had no gene match. As DNA, the CDR3 is TGTGCCAGCAGTAGGACTAGCGGATACAATGAGCAGTTCTTC. It is translated as CASSRTSGYNEQFF.

This rearrangement joins TRBV6-5 to TRBJ1-6, with a weak D call TRBD1 (6 bases). Trimming cost V 0 bases and J 7 bases, with 10 bases left between them. The CDR3 contains 15 residues. From germline, CDR1 is MNHEY and CDR2 SVGAGI. The CDR3 bases are TGTGCCAGCAGTTACTCCAGGGGTGGAAATTCACCCCTCCACTTT. This codes for CASSYSRGGNSPLHF.